Detailed here is one T cell receptor (beta chain). What it binds is not known. This record comes from a study of cytomegalovirus exposure and HLA in healthy donors. General observations from the study: In vitro checks showed that a few CMV-associated chains really do target CMV antigens. For most subjects, TCR beta sequences were reported to predict HLA-A and HLA-B alleles with accuracy. Serostatus for CMV was the only available immune exposure information.

The germline V gene has CDR1 ENHRY and CDR2 SYGVKD. V shed 5 bases and J 2 bases; nucleotides not matched to a gene: 4. The CDR3 runs 15 residues. Among the donors, all were healthy bone marrow donors. Researchers ran the PCR with 60 Vbeta and 13 Jbeta primers. TCRdb's copy holds only in-frame clones and misses some; the assay was immunoSEQ multiplex PCR. The sample lists 160,000 or so clones; 75% to 85% were seen once. The TCR was taken from a man aged 45-65 years in good health and CMV-seropositive. The material sequenced was PBMCs. J is TRBJ2-2 and V is TRBV10-3, with 8 bases that match TRBD1. DNA of the CDR3: TGTGCCATCAGTTCCGGGACAGGAAACACCGGGGAGCTGTTTTTT. As protein: CAISSGTGNTGELFF.